Presented here are 23 T cell receptor beta chains from one specimen sequenced in a study of Graves' ophthalmopathy and Graves' hyperthyroidism. Amplification targeted the TCR beta CDR3 regions, with RNA transcripts as the source material. The first-round RT-PCR employed HTBI primers together with the Qiagen OneStep RT-PCR kit. A multiplex PCR was then performed as the second round. TCRdb re-called the multiplex PCR reads through MiXCR, storing one row per CDR3 protein. The sample has some 240,000 distinct CDR3 sequences, roughly 50% seen once. Sequenced material: peripheral blood. These receptors originate from an adult man with Graves' ophthalmopathy.

This clonotype was counted a single time. The chain has TRBV12-3 or TRBV12-4 and TRBJ1-4; D remains unclear. This CDR3 has 14 residues. Trimming shortened V by 6 bases and J by 5 bases, and 13 bases separated the two germline ends. The CDR3 is CASRGKGQNEKLFF. For the CDR3, the DNA is TGTGCCAGCAGGGGGAAGGGCCAGAATGAAAAACTGTTTTTT.

The chain joins TRBV10-3 to TRBJ2-2; D remains ambiguous. CDR3 length: 13 residues. Trimming left V 11 bases short and J 2 bases short, with 12 bases between. Looked up from germline, CDR1 is ENHRY and CDR2 is SYGVKD. DNA for the CDR3: TGTGCCGCCGGAGAGTCTAACACCGGGGAGCTGTTTTTT. Translation gives CAAGESNTGELFF.

This chain uses TRBV10-3 with TRBJ2-7; either TRBD1 or TRBD2 may supply D (5 bases each). CDR3 length equals 12 residues. Germline V gene data show CDR1 as ENHRY and CDR2 as SYGVKD. The V end lost 10 bases, the J end lost 5 bases, and 15 bases lay between the germline ends. CDR3 residues: CASSPLGHEQYF. In DNA, the CDR3 is TGTGCCAGCTCACCCCTGGGACACGAGCAGTACTTC.

This sequence joins TRBV14 and TRBJ2-7; 11 nucleotides line up with TRBD1. The CDR3 is 14 amino acids. The J segment lost 10 bases and the V segment lost 8 bases, leaving 13 bases of the junction unmatched. Germline V lookup: CDR1 SGHDN, CDR2 FVKESK. CDR3 bases: TGTGCCAGCGCTACGGACAGGGGGCGTCTCTTACAGTACTTC. Its translation is CASATDRGRLLQYF.

This clonotype was detected ten times or more. The chain recombines TRBV2 with TRBJ1-2; D is possibly TRBD1 (6 bases). The CDR3 sequence is 13 residues long. V shed 4 bases and J shed 0 bases, with 6 bases lying between them. Germline-derived CDR1 and CDR2 are SNHLY and FYNNEI. CDR3 residues: CASSGTANYGYTF. CDR3 nucleotide sequence: TGTGCCAGCAGTGGGACAGCTAACTATGGCTACACCTTC.

Of note for this clonotype: At one boundary the junction diverges from the germline segment, which might be a read error. This CDR3 is CASSDGGRGSGTGELFF. CDR3 coding DNA: TGTGCCAGCAGTGACGGTGGGCGCGGGAGTGGGACCGGGGAGCTGTTTTTT. The chain has TRBV10-2 and TRBJ2-2, with 7 bases fitting TRBD2. In germline, CDR1 is WSHSY, CDR2 SAAADI. CDR3 length: 17 amino acids.

The chain links TRBV25-1 to TRBJ1-1, with TRBD1 as a possible D gene (6 bases). Germline V CDR1 and CDR2: MGHDK, SYGVNS. CDR3 length equals 14 residues. Trimming took 5 bases from V and 7 from J, leaving 17 bases between them. This CDR3 is CASSLSTGYSEAFF. CDR3 sequence (DNA): TGTGCCAGCAGTTTATCGACAGGCTACAGTGAAGCTTTCTTT.

This clonotype was seen more than once but under ten times. Since a much larger clone is just one base distant, this may be a read error. This sequence joins TRBV20-1 and TRBJ1-2; TRBD1 might be the D (5 bases). Germline values: CDR1 DFQATT, CDR2 SNEGSKA (reference sequence). V gave up 1 base and J gave up 4 bases, with 10 bases separating them. The CDR3 has 13 residues. CDR3: CSARGAGSYGYTF. CDR3 DNA: TGCAGTGCTAGAGGGGCAGGGTCCTATGGCTACACCTTC.

The rearrangement uses TRBV7-9 and TRBJ2-7; 11 nucleotides agree with TRBD2. This CDR3 has 15 amino acids. Trimming took 0 bases from V and 4 from J; bases not matched to a gene: 2. Germline CDR1 reads SEHNR; CDR2 reads FQNEAQ (reference sequence). This CDR3 is CASSLALAGGYEQYF. The CDR3 nucleotides read TGTGCCAGCAGCTTAGCTTTAGCGGGGGGGTACGAGCAGTACTTC.

The V gene is TRBV7-9, the J gene TRBJ1-5; no firm D call. CDR1 and CDR2 from the germline V gene are SEHNR and FQNEAQ (reference sequence). Trimming took 1 base from V and 0 from J, leaving 7 bases between them. This CDR3 is built from 15 residues. CDR3 sequence: CASSLVAPSNQPQHF. CDR3 coding DNA: TGTGCCAGCAGCTTAGTGGCTCCTAGCAATCAGCCCCAGCATTTT.

This clonotype turned up a few times. V is TRBV7-9 and J is TRBJ1-3; D remains unclear. Trimming shortened V by 4 bases and J by 2 bases, and 9 bases separated the two germline ends. From germline, CDR1 is SEHNR and CDR2 FQNEAQ (reference sequence). This CDR3 contains 14 residues. The CDR3, as DNA: TGTGCCAGCAGCTCGGAGGGCGCTGGAAACACCATATATTTT. Protein: CASSSEGAGNTIYF.

In this sample, this clonotype turned up a few times. J is TRBJ2-7 and V is TRBV7-9; D possibly corresponds to TRBD1 (6 bases). CDR1 and CDR2 (germline): SEHNR, FQNEAQ (reference sequence). The CDR3 contains 13 residues. V dropped 1 base and J dropped 6 bases, with 10 bases sitting between them. The CDR3 reads CASSLDNRVEQYF. In DNA form, the CDR3 reads TGTGCCAGCAGCTTAGACAACAGGGTCGAGCAGTACTTC.

Many counts were recorded for this clonotype. V gene TRBV2 combines with J gene TRBJ1-5; D is uncertain. The germline V gene has CDR1 SNHLY and CDR2 FYNNEI. Deletions cut 7 bases from V and 1 base from J, with 11 bases between. CDR3 length: 14 residues. The CDR3 protein is CASNPESSNQPQHF. Here the CDR3 DNA reads TGTGCCAGCAATCCCGAGTCAAGCAATCAGCCCCAGCATTTT.

The rearrangement uses TRBV5-8 and TRBJ1-6; D not certain. Germline V gene data show CDR1 as SGHTS and CDR2 as YDEGEE. V lost 3 bases and J lost 7, with 8 bases in between. The CDR3 is 13 residues long. The CDR3 is CASSSAPNSPLHF. In DNA form, the CDR3 reads TGTGCCAGCAGCTCGGCCCCAAATTCACCCCTCCACTTT.

Only a few counts were recorded for this clonotype. The gene calls are TRBV7-9 and TRBJ2-7; D is perhaps TRBD1 (5 bases). Trimming took 6 bases from V and 7 from J, leaving 13 bases between them. The germline V gene has CDR1 SEHNR and CDR2 FQNEAQ (reference sequence). The CDR3 runs 12 residues. The CDR3 region has the DNA TGTGCCAGCAGGCAGGGCCCTAAGGAGCAGTACTTC. This translates into CASRQGPKEQYF.

This clonotype showed up just a few times. The chain combines TRBV10-2 with TRBJ2-7; D is possibly TRBD1 or TRBD2 (7 bases each). The V gene lost 6 bases and the J gene lost 3 bases, with 21 bases spanning the gap. The germline V gene encodes CDR1 WSHSY and CDR2 SAAADI. The CDR3 covers 16 residues. The CDR3 protein is CASRGVVIRGGYEQYF. Written as DNA, the CDR3 is TGCGCCAGCAGGGGAGTCGTGATCAGGGGGGGCTACGAGCAGTACTTC.

This clonotype has just a few counts. The chain uses TRBV12-3 or TRBV12-4 and TRBJ2-7; 12 bases are a match to TRBD2. The V segment lost 6 bases and the J segment 5 bases; nucleotides outside the gene matches: 2. The CDR3 consists of 13 residues. DNA of the CDR3: TGTGCCAGCAGGCGGACTAGCGGGAACGAGCAGTACTTC. This codes for CASRRTSGNEQYF.

The gene calls are TRBV5-5 and TRBJ2-7; TRBD1 agrees at 9 bases. V shed 4 bases, J shed 2 bases, and the junction held 13 bases outside the gene matches. CDR1 and CDR2 from the germline V gene are SGHKS and YYEKEE (reference sequence). This CDR3 has 17 amino acids. The CDR3 loop is CASSPDSGQGFTYEQYF. For the CDR3, the DNA is TGTGCCAGCAGCCCCGATAGCGGACAGGGGTTTACCTACGAGCAGTACTTC.

The chain recombines TRBV20-1 with TRBJ1-5, with D perhaps matching TRBD1 (5 bases). Looked up from germline, CDR1 is DFQATT and CDR2 is SNEGSKA (reference sequence). The CDR3 has 13 residues. V was cut by 2 bases and J by 7 bases, with 12 bases left in between. The CDR3 loop reads CSARQGGDQPQHF. The CDR3 DNA follows: TGCAGTGCTAGACAGGGTGGGGACCAGCCCCAGCATTTT.

The table lists this clonotype with a few counts. The chain carries TRBV20-1 and TRBJ2-7, with 8 bases matching TRBD2. V shed 6 bases, J shed 3 bases, and the junction held 10 bases outside the gene matches. Germline loops: CDR1 DFQATT, CDR2 SNEGSKA (reference sequence). The CDR3 has 14 residues. This chain's CDR3 is CSARPGGGNYEQYF. The CDR3 DNA reads TGCAGTGCCCGCCCTGGCGGGGGGAACTACGAGCAGTACTTC.

This chain joins TRBV5-1 and TRBJ1-5, with D possibly matching TRBD1 (6 bases). This CDR3 is 18 amino acids long. Trimming took off 0 bases at V and 0 bases at J, with 16 bases between the two ends. Germline-derived CDR1 and CDR2 are SGHRS and YFSETQ. In DNA, the CDR3 is TGCGCCAGCAGCTTGGCCGGGGGGGCATGCTATAGCAATCAGCCCCAGCATTTT. Its translation is CASSLAGGACYSNQPQHF.

The chain couples TRBV7-9 to TRBJ1-6; tentatively, D is TRBD1 (6 bases). V lost 0 bases and J lost 5, with 23 bases in between. CDR3 size: 20 residues. Looked up from germline, CDR1 is SEHNR and CDR2 is FQNEAQ (reference sequence). As DNA, the CDR3 is TGTGCCAGCAGCTTAGCGATACGACTAGCGGGGGGACACGATAATTCACCCCTCCACTTT. Translating gives CASSLAIRLAGGHDNSPLHF.

This clonotype was detected once. A read error may be the cause here, since a much bigger clone is one base away. V and J are TRBV29-1 and TRBJ1-2; D ambiguous. This CDR3 comprises 12 residues. Germline V lookup: CDR1 SQVTM, CDR2 ANQGSEA. CDR3 loop: CSVDLVGDGHTF. The CDR3 DNA reads as TGCAGCGTTGATCTGGTTGGGGATGGCCACACCTTC.